This T cell receptor (beta chain) was sequenced during a study of blood T cells in healthy people across ages. Study outcomes and limitations: Comparison with aged donors showed that long-lived donors had more naive CD4+ cells and higher diversity.

This clonotype was seen a handful of times. No antigen is known for it. It was with a sample-barcoded 5' primer and a J-beta primer mix that a second PCR of about 6 to 12 cycles was run. From the 5' RACE reads, TCRdb called clonotypes with MiXCR, one entry per CDR3 protein. The data show fewer than 900,000 distinct CDR3 sequences, roughly 44% seen once. Germline CDR1 reads LGHNA; CDR2 reads YNFKEQ. The CDR3 has 16 residues. The trim removed 0 bases at V and 11 bases at J, leaving 13 bases unmatched. J is TRBJ2-5 and V is TRBV4-2; 9 positions match TRBD2. The source material was blood. The origin of this receptor is a woman aged 60-75 years in good health. CDR3 amino acids: CASSQDAELAGNEQYF. The CDR3 bases are TGTGCCAGCAGCCAAGATGCGGAGCTAGCGGGAAATGAGCAGTACTTC.